This TCR beta chain stems from a study of T cell changes during pregnancy in multiple sclerosis. The CDR3 is 15 amino acids. Trimming took off 1 base at V and 0 bases at J, with 9 bases between the two ends. Germline lookup yields CDR1 MGHDK and CDR2 SYGVNS. Data came from immunoSEQ multiplex PCR; TCRdb stores just in-frame clones and leaves some out. The profile shows over 55,000 clones, roughly 89% of them singletons. This sequence originates from a human donor whose cells served as feeder cells for cultures in a pregnancy study. The sample consisted of peripheral blood from another person, used as feeder cells. V is TRBV25-1 and J is TRBJ1-2; no definite D call. CDR3 in amino acids: CASSEWRDSNYGYTF. CDR3 in DNA: TGTGCCAGCAGTGAATGGCGGGATTCTAACTATGGCTACACCTTC.